The 32 T cell receptor beta chains presented below share a single source sample, sequenced in a study of cytomegalovirus exposure and HLA in healthy donors. The PCR was carried out with 60 Vbeta primers and 13 Jbeta primers. TCRdb's copy holds only in-frame clones and misses some; the assay was immunoSEQ multiplex PCR. The table shows about 140,000 clones, with about 78% occurring only once. The sample taken for sequencing was PBMCs. Receptors originate from a man in his forties in good health and CMV-seropositive.

This sequence joins TRBV6-1 and TRBJ1-4, with D hard to call. This CDR3 region has 15 residues. In germline, CDR1 is MNHNS, CDR2 SASEGT. Trimming removed 10 bases at V and 0 bases at J, with 15 bases between. CDR3 region: CATTQTLATNEKLFF. As DNA, the CDR3 is TGTGCCACGACGCAGACACTTGCAACTAATGAAAAACTGTTTTTT.

The chain links TRBV11-2 to TRBJ2-7, with D uncertain. CDR1 and CDR2 (germline): SGHAT, FQNNGV. Trimming pared 5 bases from V and 3 bases from J, leaving 8 bases between. The CDR3 sequence is 12 residues long. The DNA of the CDR3 is TGTGCCAGCAGCGCGTTGAACTACGAGCAGTACTTC. Its protein is CASSALNYEQYF.

This clone was observed a handful of times. The V and J genes are TRBV2 and TRBJ2-7; D perhaps matches TRBD2 (5 bases). CDR3 length equals 14 residues. Per germline, CDR1 SNHLY and CDR2 FYNNEI. V lost 2 bases and J 6 bases, leaving 14 bases between the germline ends. The DNA of the CDR3 is TGTGCCAGCAGTGAAAGCGGCCCTTGGAGCGAGCAGTACTTC. Translation gives CASSESGPWSEQYF.

This chain uses TRBV10-3 with TRBJ2-3, with TRBD2 identical over 15 bases. The germline V gene encodes CDR1 ENHRY and CDR2 SYGVKD. This CDR3 comprises 18 residues. After removal of 4 bases from V and 1 base from J, the junction contained 6 bases not matched to a gene. The CDR3 sequence: CAISVTGTSGGRTDTQYF. The CDR3, as DNA: TGTGCCATCAGTGTTACCGGGACTAGCGGGGGGCGCACAGATACGCAGTATTTT.

This clone has just a few counts. This rearrangement joins TRBV19 to TRBJ1-5; TRBD1 might be the D (5 bases). The CDR3 runs 14 residues. Between the trimmed V and J ends, which lost 4 bases and 0 bases, there was a span of 7 bases. Germline V gene sequence: CDR1 LNHDA, CDR2 SQIVND (reference sequence). This CDR3 is CASSRGFSNQPQHF. CDR3 DNA: TGTGCCAGTAGTAGGGGCTTTAGCAATCAGCCCCAGCATTTT.

CDR3 coding DNA: TGTGCCAGCAGTTACGGGGAGGGAAGCTACGAGCAGTACTTC. This sequence encodes CASSYGEGSYEQYF. The chain combines TRBV6-5 with TRBJ2-7; 7 positions match TRBD2. Trimming at V came to 2 bases and at J to 3 bases, leaving 4 bases not matched to a gene. Germline CDR1 and CDR2: MNHEY and SVGAGI. The CDR3 contains 14 residues.

J is TRBJ2-7 and V is TRBV7-9; 10 bases match TRBD1. Germline CDR1 SEHNR, CDR2 FQNEAQ (reference sequence). The CDR3 is made up of 15 amino acids. V shed 5 bases, J shed 1 base, and the junction held 5 bases outside the gene matches. CDR3: CASSARQGASYEQYF. Written as DNA, the CDR3 is TGTGCCAGCAGCGCCAGACAGGGGGCATCCTACGAGCAGTACTTC.

The CDR3 region has the DNA TGCGCCAGCAGCCAAGATGAGGGACTAGCGCCTTTCCAAGAGACCCAGTACTTC. Its protein is CASSQDEGLAPFQETQYF. The chain joins TRBV4-3 to TRBJ2-5; 10 positions agree with TRBD2. Germline CDR1 reads LGHNA; CDR2 reads YSLEER. After removal of 0 bases from V and 1 base from J, the junction contained 8 bases not matched to a gene. This CDR3 has 18 residues.

This sequence joins TRBV4-1 and TRBJ1-6; 10 nucleotides align to TRBD1. The CDR3 has 19 residues. Trimming at V came to 0 bases and at J to 3 bases, leaving 8 bases not matched to a gene. Germline CDR1 reads MGHRA; CDR2 reads YSYEKL. CDR3 region: CASSQEKRGQGVYNSPLHF. The CDR3 bases are TGCGCCAGCAGCCAAGAAAAACGAGGACAGGGGGTCTATAATTCACCCCTCCACTTT.

The chain joins TRBV5-1 to TRBJ2-2; 7 bases match TRBD1. Germline CDR1 is SGHRS and CDR2 is YFSETQ. V shed 3 bases and J 4 bases; nucleotides not matched to a gene: 12. The CDR3 spans 17 residues. CDR3 sequence (DNA): TGCGCCAGCAGCTACTACCGGGGAAGGGGGCCCACCGGGGAGCTGTTTTTT. Translated: CASSYYRGRGPTGELFF. The full variable domain, its missing parts supplied by reference TRBV5-1 and TRBJ2-2, is KAGVTQTPRYLIKTRGQQVTLSCSPISGHRSVSWYQQTPGQGLQFLFEYFSETQRNKGNFPGRFSGRQFSNSRSEMNVSTLELGDSALYLCASSYYRGRGPTGELFFGEGSRLTVL.

The rearrangement joins TRBV7-2 to TRBJ1-5; D perhaps matches TRBD1 (5 bases). With 5 bases removed from V and 0 bases from J, the gap between germline ends came to 11 bases. The CDR3 has 15 residues. The germline CDR1 and CDR2 sequences are SGHTA and FQGNSA. This CDR3 is CASSQGDFSNQPQHF. The CDR3 bases are TGTGCCAGCAGCCAAGGGGATTTTAGCAATCAGCCCCAGCATTTT.

The gene calls are TRBV4-3 and TRBJ1-5, with 7 bases that match TRBD1. The CDR3 runs 18 residues. CDR1 LGHNA and CDR2 YSLEER come from the germline V gene. Germline trimming cut 0 bases from V and 0 bases from J; bases unmatched to any gene: 8. CDR3 bases: TGCGCCAGCAGCCAAGATACAGGGGCAGGGTATAGCAATCAGCCCCAGCATTTT. Translated: CASSQDTGAGYSNQPQHF.

The rearrangement links TRBV7-9 to TRBJ2-7; perhaps TRBD1 as D (7 bases). V lost 3 bases to trimming and J lost 3 bases, with 12 bases between them. Germline assignment: CDR1 SEHNR and CDR2 FQNEAQ (reference sequence). This CDR3 region has 14 residues. In DNA form, the CDR3 reads TGTGCCAGCAGCTTGCGGGACAGAGGCTACGAGCAGTACTTC. Residues: CASSLRDRGYEQYF.

The chain links TRBV4-3 to TRBJ2-4; D may be TRBD1 (6 bases). The CDR3 consists of 13 residues. Trimming took 3 bases from V and 7 from J, leaving 10 bases between them. Germline lookup yields CDR1 LGHNA and CDR2 YSLEER. CDR3 DNA sequence: TGCGCCAGCAGCCAGGAGACAGGTAACATTCAGTACTTC. Translating it yields CASSQETGNIQYF.

CDR3 DNA sequence: TGCACCCTTGAAGGGGTAAGGGGGAACTCCTACAATGAGCAGTTCTTC. This translates into CTLEGVRGNSYNEQFF. V gene TRBV29-1 combines with J gene TRBJ2-1; weak D call: TRBD1 (6 bases). This CDR3 contains 16 residues. Germline CDR1 reads SQVTM; CDR2 reads ANQGSEA.

The chain uses TRBV28 and TRBJ1-2; no definite D call. Germline V gene data show CDR1 as MDHEN and CDR2 as SYDVKM. V lost 1 base, J lost 6 bases, and 6 bases lay in between. The CDR3 contains 12 residues. The CDR3 reads CASSLYRNGYTF. The CDR3 DNA reads as TGTGCCAGCAGTTTATACAGAAATGGCTACACCTTC.

About this clone itself: Within the sample, other DNA sequences also encode this same CDR3. This chain connects TRBV6-5 to TRBJ1-1; TRBD1 might be the D (6 bases). The CDR3 covers 15 residues. Germline V gives CDR1 MNHEY, CDR2 SVGAGI. V lost 0 bases to trimming and J lost 5 bases, with 13 bases between them. This chain's CDR3 is CASSYSNRGRTEAFF. As DNA, the CDR3 is TGTGCCAGCAGTTACTCGAATAGGGGGAGAACTGAAGCTTTCTTT.

The J gene is TRBJ2-6, the V gene TRBV2; a possible D gene is TRBD1 (5 bases). Per germline, CDR1 SNHLY and CDR2 FYNNEI. This CDR3 contains 16 residues. The V end lost 3 bases, the J end lost 2 bases, and 11 bases lay between the germline ends. In DNA form, the CDR3 reads TGTGCCAGCAGTGATAGGGGCAGGGCTGGGGCCAACGTCCTGACTTTC. Translated, it gives CASSDRGRAGANVLTF.

The chain carries TRBV23-1 and TRBJ1-2; 9 bases agree with TRBD1. TRBV23-1 is an ORF, and what it does is uncertain. The V gene end was trimmed by 1 base and the J gene end by 3 bases; junction bases not matched to a gene: 3. This CDR3 region has 15 residues. The CDR3 reads CASSQWDREDYGYTF. The CDR3 DNA reads TGCGCCAGCAGTCAATGGGACAGGGAGGACTATGGCTACACCTTC.

The chain has TRBV12-2 and TRBJ2-1; the table gives TRBD1 as D, unverified against the DNA. TRBV12-2 is marked as a pseudogene. The CDR3 has 15 residues. CDR3 bases: TGTGCAAGTCGCTCGACAGTCTTCTCCTACAATGAGCAGTTCTTC. It codes for CASRSTVFSYNEQFF.

J is TRBJ2-1 and V is TRBV2, with a weak D call TRBD2 (6 bases). The V end was cut by 7 bases, the J end by 5 bases, with 27 bases between. Germline V gene lookup returns CDR1 SNHLY and CDR2 FYNNEI. This CDR3 contains 18 residues. The CDR3 DNA reads as TGTGCCAGCAAATCATTGGGAGGCGCAGCAACCCGTGACAATGAGCAGTTCTTC. It translates to CASKSLGGAATRDNEQFF.

The chain's CDR3 is CSASTGELFF. CDR3 nucleotide sequence: TGCAGCGCTAGCACCGGGGAGCTGTTTTTT. V usage is TRBV29-1 and J usage is TRBJ2-2; D is ambiguous. Trimming pared 7 bases from V and 4 bases from J, leaving 4 bases between. The CDR3 extends over 10 amino acids. CDR1 and CDR2 (germline): SQVTM, ANQGSEA.

The chain couples TRBV29-1 to TRBJ2-1; TRBD2 aligns across 9 bases. Germline assignment: CDR1 SQVTM and CDR2 ANQGSEA. The CDR3 loop spans 15 amino acids. V shed 5 bases and J 4 bases; nucleotides not matched to a gene: 9. This CDR3 is CSVSGGREWYNEQFF. CDR3 nucleotide sequence: TGCAGCGTTTCGGGCGGGAGGGAATGGTACAATGAGCAGTTCTTC.

To note about this clone: The missing conserved phenylalanine or tryptophan at the end of this CDR3 makes a read error likely. The limits of the CDR3 on the DNA are not certain, so only TCRdb's listed CDR3 is given. J is TRBJ1-1 and V is TRBV2. Germline V gene lookup returns CDR1 SNHLY and CDR2 FYNNEI. The CDR3 has 10 residues if both end residues are counted. The CDR3 sequence is CASSPPPLGS.

This chain connects TRBV6-5 to TRBJ2-7; TRBD1 agrees at 9 bases. V was clipped by 6 bases and J by 3 bases; unmatched bases: 6. There are 14 residues in the CDR3. CDR1 and CDR2 from the germline V gene are MNHEY and SVGAGI. This CDR3 is CASSQPGQGYEQYF. In nucleotides, the CDR3 is TGTGCCAGCAGCCAACCGGGACAGGGCTACGAGCAGTACTTC.

The chain employs TRBV4-3 and TRBJ2-3; 8 bases are shared with TRBD2. This CDR3 has 16 amino acids. Germline CDR1 and CDR2: LGHNA and YSLEER. J gave up 2 bases and V 5 bases, and 9 bases lay outside the gene matches. CDR3 DNA sequence: TGCGCCAGCAGCTCGGGGAGCGGGGGACACACAGATACGCAGTATTTT. As protein: CASSSGSGGHTDTQYF.

This sequence joins TRBV5-4 and TRBJ1-3, with D hard to call. CDR1 is SGHNT, CDR2 YYREEE, per germline (reference sequence). The CDR3 is made up of 15 amino acids. V gave up 0 bases and J gave up 0 bases, with 7 bases separating them. The CDR3 spells CASSLDGSSGNTIYF. In nucleotides, the CDR3 is TGTGCCAGCAGCTTGGATGGCAGCTCTGGAAACACCATATATTTT.

The J gene is TRBJ2-1, the V gene TRBV9; weak D call: TRBD2 (5 bases). The germline V gene has CDR1 SGDLS and CDR2 YYNGEE. The CDR3 is 18 amino acids. The V end was cut by 0 bases, the J end by 0 bases, with 16 bases between. CDR3: CASSVALAALSSYNEQFF. CDR3 in DNA: TGTGCCAGCAGCGTAGCTCTAGCAGCCCTGAGCTCCTACAATGAGCAGTTCTTC.

The V and J genes are TRBV27 and TRBJ2-5; D remains ambiguous. V was clipped by 4 bases and J by 5 bases, with 14 bases between them. CDR3 length: 14 amino acids. Looked up from germline, CDR1 is MNHEY and CDR2 is SMNVEV (reference sequence). The CDR3 sequence: CASSSLDKVETQYF. The CDR3 DNA is TGTGCCAGCAGTTCACTTGACAAAGTCGAGACCCAGTACTTC.

This clone has just one count. This chain uses TRBV4-2 with TRBJ2-1; 10 bases are shared with TRBD2. This CDR3 contains 16 residues. With V trimmed by 2 bases and J by 8 bases, 9 bases remained unmatched. In germline, CDR1 is LGHNA, CDR2 YNFKEQ. The CDR3 nucleotides read TGTGCCAGCAGCCAAACCCCTAGCGGGGGTTACGATGAGCAGTTCTTC. This encodes CASSQTPSGGYDEQFF.

The CDR3 spells CASSIDRGRRRNGYTF. CDR3 in DNA: TGTGCCAGTAGTATTGACAGGGGGCGAAGAAGGAATGGCTACACCTTC. This rearrangement joins TRBV19 to TRBJ1-2, with 10 bases aligning to TRBD1. The CDR3 runs to 16 residues. Trimming at V came to 3 bases and at J to 6 bases, leaving 10 bases not matched to a gene. CDR1 is LNHDA and CDR2 is SQIVND in the germline V gene (reference sequence).

V is TRBV7-2 and J is TRBJ1-1; no clear D gene. Germline V gene sequence: CDR1 SGHTA, CDR2 FQGNSA. The CDR3 spans 16 residues. V was clipped by 5 bases and J by 0 bases, with 16 bases between them. The CDR3 nucleotides are TGTGCCAGCAGCCTAAAACTGGGCAGGTTGAACACTGAAGCTTTCTTT. Amino acids: CASSLKLGRLNTEAFF.